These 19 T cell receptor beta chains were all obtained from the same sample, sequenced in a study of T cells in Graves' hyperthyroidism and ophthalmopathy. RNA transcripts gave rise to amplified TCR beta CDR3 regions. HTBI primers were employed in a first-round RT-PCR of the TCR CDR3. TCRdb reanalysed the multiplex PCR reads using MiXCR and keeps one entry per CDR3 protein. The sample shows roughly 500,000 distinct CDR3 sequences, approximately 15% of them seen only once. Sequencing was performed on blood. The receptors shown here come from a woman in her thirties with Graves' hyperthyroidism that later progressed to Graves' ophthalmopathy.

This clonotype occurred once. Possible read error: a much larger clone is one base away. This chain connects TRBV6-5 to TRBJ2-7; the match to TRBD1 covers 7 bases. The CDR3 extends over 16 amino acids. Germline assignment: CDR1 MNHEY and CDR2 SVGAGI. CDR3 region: CASSYNSGTAAYVQYF. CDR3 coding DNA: TGTGCCAGCAGTTACAATTCCGGGACAGCAGCCTACGTGCAGTACTTC.

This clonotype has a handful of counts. The CDR3: CASSLAQGGDTEAFF. CDR3 in DNA: TGCGCCAGCAGCTTGGCCCAGGGCGGGGACACTGAAGCTTTCTTT. The chain recombines TRBV5-1 with TRBJ1-1; possibly TRBD1 for D (5 bases). The CDR3 spans 15 residues. Per germline, CDR1 SGHRS and CDR2 YFSETQ. Between the trimmed V and J ends, which lost 0 bases and 3 bases, there was a span of 12 bases.

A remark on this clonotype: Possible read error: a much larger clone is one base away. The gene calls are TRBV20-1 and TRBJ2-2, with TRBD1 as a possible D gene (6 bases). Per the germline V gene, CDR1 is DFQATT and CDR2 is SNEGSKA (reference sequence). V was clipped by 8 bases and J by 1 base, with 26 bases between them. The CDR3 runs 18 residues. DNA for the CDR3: TGCAGTCCCAGGGGTTTGGGAACAGGGACGCTGAACACCGGGGAGCTGTTTTTT. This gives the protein CSPRGLGTGTLNTGELFF.

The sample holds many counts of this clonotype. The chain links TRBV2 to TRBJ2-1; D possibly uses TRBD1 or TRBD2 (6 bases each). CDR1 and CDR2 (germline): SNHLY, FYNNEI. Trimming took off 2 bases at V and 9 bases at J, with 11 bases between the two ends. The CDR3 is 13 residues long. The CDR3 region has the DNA TGTGCCAGCAGTGAAAGGGGGGTTTTTGAGCAGTTCTTC. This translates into CASSERGVFEQFF.

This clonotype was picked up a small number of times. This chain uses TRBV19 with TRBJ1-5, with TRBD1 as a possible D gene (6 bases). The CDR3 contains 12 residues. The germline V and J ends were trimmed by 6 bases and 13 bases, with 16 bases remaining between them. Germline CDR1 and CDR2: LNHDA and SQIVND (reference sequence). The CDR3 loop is CASSTGSWPQHF. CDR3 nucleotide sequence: TGTGCCAGTAGCACAGGGAGTTGGCCGCAGCATTTT.

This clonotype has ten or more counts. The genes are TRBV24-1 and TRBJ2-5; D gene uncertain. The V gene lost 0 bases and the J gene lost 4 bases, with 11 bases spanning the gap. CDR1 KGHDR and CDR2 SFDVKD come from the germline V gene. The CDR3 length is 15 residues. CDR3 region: CATSDLFLGTETQYF. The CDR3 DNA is TGTGCCACCAGTGATTTGTTTCTGGGAACAGAGACCCAGTACTTC.

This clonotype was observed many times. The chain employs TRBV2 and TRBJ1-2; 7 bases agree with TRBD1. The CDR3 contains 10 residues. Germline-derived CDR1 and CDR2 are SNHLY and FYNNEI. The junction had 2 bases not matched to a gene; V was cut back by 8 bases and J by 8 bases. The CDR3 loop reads CASQGGGYTF. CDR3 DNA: TGTGCCAGCCAGGGGGGGGGCTACACCTTC.

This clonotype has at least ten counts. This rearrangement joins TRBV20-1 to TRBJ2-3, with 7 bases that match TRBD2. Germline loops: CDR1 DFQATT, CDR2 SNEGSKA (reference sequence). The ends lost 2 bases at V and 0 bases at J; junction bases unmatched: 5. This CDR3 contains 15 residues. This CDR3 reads CSARPSGFSTDTQYF. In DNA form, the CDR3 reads TGCAGTGCTAGACCTAGCGGTTTTAGCACAGATACGCAGTATTTT.

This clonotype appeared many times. DNA for the CDR3: TGCAGCGTTGAAGCGGGTCAGCGTCCGGCCATTCAGTACTTC. Translating gives CSVEAGQRPAIQYF. The chain has TRBV29-1 and TRBJ2-4; D not resolved. This CDR3 has 14 residues. In germline, CDR1 is SQVTM, CDR2 ANQGSEA. With 1 base removed from V and 9 bases from J, the gap between germline ends came to 16 bases.

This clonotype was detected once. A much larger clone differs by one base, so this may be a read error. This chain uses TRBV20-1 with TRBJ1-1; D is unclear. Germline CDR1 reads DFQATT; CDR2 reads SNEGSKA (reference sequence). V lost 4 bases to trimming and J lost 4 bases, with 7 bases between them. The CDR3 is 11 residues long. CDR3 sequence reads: CSATAATEAFF. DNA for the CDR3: TGCAGTGCTACAGCGGCCACTGAAGCTTTCTTT.

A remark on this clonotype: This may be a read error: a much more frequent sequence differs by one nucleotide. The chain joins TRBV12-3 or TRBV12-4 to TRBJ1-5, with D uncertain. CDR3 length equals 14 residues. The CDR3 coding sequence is TGTGCCGGCAGTTCGCAGGTCCTTGGGGTACCCCAGCATTTT. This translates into CAGSSQVLGVPQHF.

The CDR3 protein is CASSSTSGREADTQYF. Written as DNA, the CDR3 is TGTGCCAGCAGCTCCACTAGCGGGAGGGAGGCAGATACGCAGTATTTT. This chain links TRBV11-2 with TRBJ2-3; 13 bases align to TRBD2. This CDR3 is built from 16 residues. V shed 4 bases and J 4 bases; nucleotides not matched to a gene: 5. Germline-derived CDR1 and CDR2 are SGHAT and FQNNGV. Combining the CDR3 with reference TRBV11-2 and TRBJ2-3 gives the whole variable domain EAGVAQSPRYKIIEKRQSVAFWCNPISGHATLYWYQQILGQGPKLLIQFQNNGVVDDSQLPKDRFSAERLKGVDSTLKIQPAKLEDSAVYLCASSSTSGREADTQYFGPGTRLTVL.

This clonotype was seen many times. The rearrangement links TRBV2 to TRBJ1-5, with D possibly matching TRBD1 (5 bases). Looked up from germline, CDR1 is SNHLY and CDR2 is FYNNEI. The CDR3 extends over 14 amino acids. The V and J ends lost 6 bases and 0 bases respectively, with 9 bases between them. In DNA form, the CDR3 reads TGTGCCAGCAGGGACACCTATAGCAATCAGCCCCAGCATTTT. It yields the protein CASRDTYSNQPQHF.

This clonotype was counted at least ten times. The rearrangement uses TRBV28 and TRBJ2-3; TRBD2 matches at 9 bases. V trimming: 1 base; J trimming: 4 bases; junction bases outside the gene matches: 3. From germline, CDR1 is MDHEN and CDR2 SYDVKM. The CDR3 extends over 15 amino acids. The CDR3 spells CASSLSAGGADTQYF. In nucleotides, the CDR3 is TGTGCCAGCAGTTTATCTGCGGGAGGGGCAGATACGCAGTATTTT.

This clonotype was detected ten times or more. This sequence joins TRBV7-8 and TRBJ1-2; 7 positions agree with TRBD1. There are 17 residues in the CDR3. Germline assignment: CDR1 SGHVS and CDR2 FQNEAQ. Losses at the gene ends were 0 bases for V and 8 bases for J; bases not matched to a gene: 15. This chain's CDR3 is CASSLAFIQGGTGGYTF. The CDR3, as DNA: TGTGCCAGCAGCTTAGCGTTTATTCAGGGGGGCACAGGAGGCTACACCTTC.

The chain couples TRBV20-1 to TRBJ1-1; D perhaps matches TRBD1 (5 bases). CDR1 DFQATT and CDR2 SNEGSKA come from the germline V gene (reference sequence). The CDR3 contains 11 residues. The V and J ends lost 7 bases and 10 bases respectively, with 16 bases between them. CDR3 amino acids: CSVPGREAAFF. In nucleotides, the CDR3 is TGCAGTGTTCCGGGGCGGGAAGCAGCTTTCTTT.

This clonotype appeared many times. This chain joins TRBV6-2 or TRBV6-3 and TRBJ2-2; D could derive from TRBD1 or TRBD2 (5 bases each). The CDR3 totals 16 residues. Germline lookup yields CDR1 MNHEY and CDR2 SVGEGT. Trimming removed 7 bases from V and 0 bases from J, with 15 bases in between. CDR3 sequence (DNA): TGTGCCAGCATCAAAATGGGGACCTCGAACACCGGGGAGCTGTTTTTT. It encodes CASIKMGTSNTGELFF.

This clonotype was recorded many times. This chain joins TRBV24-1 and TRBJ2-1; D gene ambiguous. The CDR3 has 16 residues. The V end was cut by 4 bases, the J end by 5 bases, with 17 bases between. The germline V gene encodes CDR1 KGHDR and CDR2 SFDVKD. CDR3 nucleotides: TGTGCCACCAGTGACCCGAAGGGAAAGGTCCACAATGAGCAGTTCTTC. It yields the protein CATSDPKGKVHNEQFF.

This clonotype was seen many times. The CDR3 nucleotides are TGTGCCAGCAGCTTAGGATTCTTTGGGGGCCTGGCTGATGAAAAACTGTTTTTT. Translation: CASSLGFFGGLADEKLFF. The J gene is TRBJ1-4, the V gene TRBV7-2; TRBD1 is a possible D gene (6 bases). The CDR3 consists of 18 residues. Germline lookup yields CDR1 SGHTA and CDR2 FQGNSA. V gave up 1 base and J gave up 6 bases, with 21 bases separating them. Full variable domain (rest looked up from reference TRBV7-2 and TRBJ1-4): GAGVSQSPSNKVTEKGKDVELRCDPISGHTALYWYRQSLGQGLEFLIYFQGNSAPDKSGLPSDRFSAERTGGSVSTLTIQRTQQEDSAVYLCASSLGFFGGLADEKLFFGSGTQLSVL.